The table lists the clone carrying this TCR beta chain with a few counts. The data derive from a study of Graves' ophthalmopathy and Graves' hyperthyroidism. CDR3 regions of TCR beta were amplified from RNA transcripts. An opening RT-PCR round employed HTBI primers and preceded a second-round multiplex PCR. TCRdb redid the calling of the multiplex PCR reads with MiXCR, one entry per CDR3 protein. The sample lists about 240,000 distinct CDR3 sequences; 45% to 55% were seen once. Active ophthalmopathy (CAS at least 3, NOSPECS at least 4), lasting under 3 months. Germline CDR1 is SGHAT and CDR2 is FQNNGV. V gave up 3 bases and J gave up 3 bases, with 12 bases separating them. CDR3 length equals 14 residues.

Material for sequencing was peripheral blood. The sequence derives from an adult man with Graves' ophthalmopathy. The chain carries TRBV11-2 and TRBJ2-7, with D possibly matching TRBD1 (7 bases). The CDR3 DNA follows: TGTGCCAGCAGCTTGGCGGGACAGCTCTACGAGCAGTACTTC. Translating it yields CASSLAGQLYEQYF.